The 17 T cell receptor beta chains listed next were all sequenced from one sample in a study of cytomegalovirus exposure and HLA in healthy donors. The study ran its PCR with 60 Vbeta and 13 Jbeta primers. Sequenced by immunoSEQ multiplex PCR; TCRdb stores in-frame clones only, minus some. The sample has approximately 180,000 clones, approximately 70% seen once. Specimen: PBMCs. These receptors originate from a woman under 40 in good health and CMV-seronegative.

The chain couples TRBV2 to TRBJ1-1; tentatively, D is TRBD1 (6 bases). Germline loops: CDR1 SNHLY, CDR2 FYNNEI. CDR3 length: 15 residues. Trimming cost V 4 bases and J 1 base, with 13 bases left between them. In DNA, the CDR3 is TGTGCCAGCAGTGGTCGAGTGGGGGCGAACACTGAAGCTTTCTTT. It codes for CASSGRVGANTEAFF. Together with reference TRBV2 and TRBJ1-1, the CDR3 gives the full variable domain: EPEVTQTPSHQVTQMGQEVILRCVPISNHLYFYWYRQILGQKVEFLVSFYNNEISEKSEIFDDQFSVERPDGSNFTLKIRSTKLEDSAMYFCASSGRVGANTEAFFGQGTRLTVV.

This clone appeared a few times. The rearrangement joins TRBV6-6 to TRBJ2-1, with D possibly being TRBD1 (5 bases). The CDR3 is made up of 15 amino acids. Looked up from germline, CDR1 is MNHNY and CDR2 is SVGAGI (reference sequence). The V and J ends lost 7 bases and 4 bases respectively, with 17 bases between them. As DNA, the CDR3 is TGTGCCAGCACGGTTAGACCCAGGGAATACAATGAGCAGTTCTTC. This encodes CASTVRPREYNEQFF.

V usage is TRBV6-6 and J usage is TRBJ1-3; D gene ambiguous. V dropped 5 bases and J dropped 8 bases, with 10 bases sitting between them. Germline CDR1 is MNHNY and CDR2 is SVGAGI (reference sequence). The CDR3 spans 12 residues. The CDR3 region has the DNA TGTGCCAGCAGTCCCGGAGCGTACACCATATATTTT. This codes for CASSPGAYTIYF.

The genes are TRBV7-9 and TRBJ1-3; possible D gene TRBD1, 5 bases. In germline, CDR1 is SEHNR, CDR2 FQNEAQ (reference sequence). V shed 1 base and J shed 0 bases, with 10 bases lying between them. There are 16 residues in the CDR3. The CDR3 spells CASSLDDRPSGNTIYF. For the CDR3, the DNA is TGTGCCAGCAGCTTAGACGACAGACCCTCTGGAAACACCATATATTTT.

The genes are TRBV2 and TRBJ2-2; no clear D. The CDR3 covers 12 residues. Trimming removed 2 bases from V and 5 bases from J, with 3 bases in between. Germline V lookup: CDR1 SNHLY, CDR2 FYNNEI. The CDR3, as DNA: TGTGCCAGCAGTGAACGTACCGGGGAGCTGTTTTTT. Protein: CASSERTGELFF. Drawing the rest from reference TRBV2 and TRBJ2-2, the complete variable domain is EPEVTQTPSHQVTQMGQEVILRCVPISNHLYFYWYRQILGQKVEFLVSFYNNEISEKSEIFDDQFSVERPDGSNFTLKIRSTKLEDSAMYFCASSERTGELFFGEGSRLTVL.

The genes are TRBV19 and TRBJ2-5; tentatively, D is TRBD1 (6 bases). From germline, CDR1 is LNHDA and CDR2 SQIVND (reference sequence). The CDR3 is made up of 14 amino acids. Trimming left V 3 bases short and J 1 base short, with 9 bases between. The CDR3 protein is CASSMLGGQETQYF. DNA for the CDR3: TGTGCCAGTAGTATGTTAGGGGGCCAAGAGACCCAGTACTTC. Full variable domain (rest looked up from reference TRBV19 and TRBJ2-5): DGGITQSPKYLFRKEGQNVTLSCEQNLNHDAMYWYRQDPGQGLRLIYYSQIVNDFQKGDIAEGYSVSREKKESFPLTVTSAQKNPTAFYLCASSMLGGQETQYFGPGTRLLVL.

The chain recombines TRBV19 with TRBJ2-7, with D maybe TRBD1 (6 bases). CDR3 length: 14 residues. CDR1 is LNHDA, CDR2 SQIVND, per germline (reference sequence). The V end was cut by 6 bases, the J end by 3 bases, with 15 bases between. For the CDR3, the DNA is TGTGCCAGTAGGGTCCCGGGACATCACTACGAGCAGTACTTC. Protein: CASRVPGHHYEQYF. The whole variable domain, remainder taken from reference TRBV19 and TRBJ2-7, is DGGITQSPKYLFRKEGQNVTLSCEQNLNHDAMYWYRQDPGQGLRLIYYSQIVNDFQKGDIAEGYSVSREKKESFPLTVTSAQKNPTAFYLCASRVPGHHYEQYFGPGTRLTVT.

The J gene is TRBJ1-2, the V gene TRBV9; D possibly corresponds to TRBD1 (5 bases). Germline CDR1 SGDLS, CDR2 YYNGEE. The CDR3 totals 13 residues. The germline V and J ends were trimmed by 5 bases and 4 bases, with 12 bases remaining between them. The CDR3 here is CASSPQGAYGYTF. DNA of the CDR3: TGTGCCAGCAGTCCCCAGGGTGCCTATGGCTACACCTTC. Full variable domain (remainder filled in from reference TRBV9 and TRBJ1-2): DSGVTQTPKHLITATGQRVTLRCSPRSGDLSVYWYQQSLDQGLQFLIQYYNGEERAKGNILERFSAQQFPDLHSELNLSSLELGDSALYFCASSPQGAYGYTFGSGTRLTVV.

This chain joins TRBV2 and TRBJ2-2; TRBD1 is a possible D gene (5 bases). Germline V lookup: CDR1 SNHLY, CDR2 FYNNEI. The CDR3 has 16 residues. V dropped 7 bases and J dropped 0 bases, with 15 bases sitting between them. The CDR3 DNA reads as TGTGCCAGCACCTACAGGACACACCCGAACACCGGGGAGCTGTTTTTT. Translated, it gives CASTYRTHPNTGELFF.

This clone was seen more than once but under ten times. The rearrangement uses TRBV19 and TRBJ2-2; 8 bases are shared with TRBD1. Germline V gene sequence: CDR1 LNHDA, CDR2 SQIVND (reference sequence). The CDR3 spans 15 residues. J was trimmed by 1 base and V by 6 bases; bases with no gene match: 4. The CDR3 is CASRDGTGNTGELFF. CDR3 bases: TGTGCCAGTAGGGACGGGACAGGGAACACCGGGGAGCTGTTTTTT.

V gene TRBV30 combines with J gene TRBJ2-7; 10 positions match TRBD2. The V and J ends lost 1 base and 2 bases, in that order; junction bases with no gene match: 5. The CDR3 has 15 amino acids. Germline CDR1 is GTSNPN and CDR2 is SVGIG (reference sequence). CDR3 amino acids: CAWSGASGSTYEQYF. DNA for the CDR3: TGTGCCTGGAGTGGGGCTAGCGGGAGCACCTACGAGCAGTACTTC. The variable domain in full, completed from reference TRBV30 and TRBJ2-7, reads SQTIHQWPATLVQPVGSPLSLECTVEGTSNPNLYWYRQAAGRGLQLLFYSVGIGQISSEVPQNLSASRPQDRQFILSSKKLLLSDSGFYLCAWSGASGSTYEQYFGPGTRLTVT.

This chain links TRBV5-1 with TRBJ2-3, with 7 bases aligning to TRBD1. V was clipped by 4 bases and J by 2 bases; unmatched bases: 13. The CDR3 is made up of 17 amino acids. Germline V lookup: CDR1 SGHRS, CDR2 YFSETQ. The CDR3 reads CASSEHGTAKNTDTQYF. The CDR3 coding sequence is TGCGCCAGCAGCGAGCATGGGACAGCGAAAAACACAGATACGCAGTATTTT.

This clone was seen a handful of times. The gene calls are TRBV18 and TRBJ1-2, with D perhaps TRBD1 (6 bases). This CDR3 has 21 residues. Deletions cut 6 bases from V and 0 bases from J, with 32 bases between. The V gene's germline CDR1 is KGHSH and CDR2 LQKENI. DNA of the CDR3: TGTGCCAGCTCGCTCTACCCTCGAGGGACACCTCTAGAAGGATCTAACTATGGCTACACCTTC. It encodes CASSLYPRGTPLEGSNYGYTF.

The V call is TRBV5-1, the J call TRBJ2-5; D gene unclear. From germline, CDR1 is SGHRS and CDR2 YFSETQ. The CDR3 contains 15 residues. Trimming took 0 bases from V and 0 from J, leaving 9 bases between them. The CDR3 DNA reads as TGCGCCAGCAGCTTGGGCAGATTGTACCAAGAGACCCAGTACTTC. Its translation is CASSLGRLYQETQYF.

The chain combines TRBV2 with TRBJ2-3; D remains unclear. Germline CDR1 and CDR2: SNHLY and FYNNEI. The V gene lost 4 bases and the J gene lost 2 bases, with 10 bases spanning the gap. The CDR3 contains 14 residues. The CDR3: CASSAAFLTDTQYF. CDR3 coding DNA: TGTGCCAGCAGTGCCGCGTTCCTCACAGATACGCAGTATTTT.

This clone has just a few counts. The rearrangement uses TRBV10-3 and TRBJ2-7; 10 bases agree with TRBD2. Germline V lookup: CDR1 ENHRY, CDR2 SYGVKD. The CDR3 is 13 amino acids. The V segment lost 10 bases and the J segment 3 bases; nucleotides outside the gene matches: 6. The CDR3 DNA is TGTGCCAGCGAGCGGGGGGGCGGCTACGAGCAGTACTTC. Its translation is CASERGGGYEQYF.

The CDR3 is CASSFRTGLIGYGYTF. In DNA, the CDR3 is TGTGCCAGCAGCTTCAGGACAGGGCTTATTGGCTATGGCTACACCTTC. The chain carries TRBV5-6 and TRBJ1-2; 8 nucleotides align to TRBD1. After removal of 2 bases from V and 4 bases from J, the junction contained 10 bases not matched to a gene. The CDR3 contains 16 residues. CDR1 is SGHDT and CDR2 is YYEEEE in the germline V gene.